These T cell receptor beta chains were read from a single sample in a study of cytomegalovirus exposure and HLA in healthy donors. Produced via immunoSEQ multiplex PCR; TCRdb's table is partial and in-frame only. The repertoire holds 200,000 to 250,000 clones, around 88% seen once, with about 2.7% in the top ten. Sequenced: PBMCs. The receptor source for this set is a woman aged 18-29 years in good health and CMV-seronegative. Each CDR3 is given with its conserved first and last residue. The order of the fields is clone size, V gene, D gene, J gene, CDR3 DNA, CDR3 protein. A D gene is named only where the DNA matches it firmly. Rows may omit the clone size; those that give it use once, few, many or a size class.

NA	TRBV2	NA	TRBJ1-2	TGTGCCAGCAGCTTAGGGGGACCTTCTAACTATGGCTACACCTTC	CASSLGGPSNYGYTF
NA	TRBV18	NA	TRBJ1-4	TGTGCCAGTTGCCGGGACACCACAACTAATGAAAAACTGTTTTTT	CASCRDTTTNEKLFF
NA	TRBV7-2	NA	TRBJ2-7	TGTGCCAGCAGCTTAGAACAGGGACACGAGCAGTACTTC	CASSLEQGHEQYF
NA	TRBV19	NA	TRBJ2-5	TGTGCCAGTAGTATGCTAGGGAGAGGTGAGACCCAGTACTTC	CASSMLGRGETQYF
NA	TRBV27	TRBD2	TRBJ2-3	TGTGCCAGCAGTCAAGAGCTAGCGGGAGGTACGACAGATACGCAGTATTTT	CASSQELAGGTTDTQYF
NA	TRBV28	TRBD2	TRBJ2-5	TGTGCCAGCAGTCCCGGGGGCGGGAGGGCCTTTCAGACCCAGTACTTC	CASSPGGGRAFQTQYF
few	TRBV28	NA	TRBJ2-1	TGTGCCAGCCACCACACCGGGACTGTAAACAATGAGCAGTTCTTC	CASHHTGTVNNEQFF
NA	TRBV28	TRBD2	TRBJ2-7	TGTGCCAGCAGTTACCTGGTCTTAGCGGGAGGCCGTGAGCAGTACTTC	CASSYLVLAGGREQYF
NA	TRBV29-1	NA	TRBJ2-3	TGCAGCGTTGACCCTGCGGAGCCCAGCACAGATACGCAGTATTTT	CSVDPAEPSTDTQYF
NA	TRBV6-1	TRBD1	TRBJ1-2	TGTGCCAGCAGCACACAGGGGGCAGGCGACTATGGCTACACCTTC	CASSTQGAGDYGYTF